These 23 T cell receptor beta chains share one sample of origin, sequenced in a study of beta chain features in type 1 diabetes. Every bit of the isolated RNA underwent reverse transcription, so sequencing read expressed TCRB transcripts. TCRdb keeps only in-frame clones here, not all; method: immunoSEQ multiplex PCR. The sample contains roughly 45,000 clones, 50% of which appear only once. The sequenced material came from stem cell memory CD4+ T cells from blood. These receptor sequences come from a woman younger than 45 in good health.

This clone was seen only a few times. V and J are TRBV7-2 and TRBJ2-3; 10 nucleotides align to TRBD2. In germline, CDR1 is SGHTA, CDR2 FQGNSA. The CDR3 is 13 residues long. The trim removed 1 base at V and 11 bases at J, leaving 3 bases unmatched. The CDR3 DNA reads TGTGCCAGCAGCTTAGGGAGACTAGCGGGGCAGTATTTT. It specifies CASSLGRLAGQYF.

The CDR3: CASSKGSSPGNEQFF. For the CDR3, the DNA is TGTGCCAGCAGCAAGGGGTCCAGCCCCGGGAATGAGCAGTTCTTC. The J gene is TRBJ2-1, the V gene TRBV7-2; tentatively, D is TRBD1 (5 bases). V was clipped by 5 bases and J by 7 bases, with 18 bases between them. Germline lookup yields CDR1 SGHTA and CDR2 FQGNSA. This CDR3 comprises 15 residues. Combining the CDR3 with reference TRBV7-2 and TRBJ2-1 gives the whole variable domain GAGVSQSPSNKVTEKGKDVELRCDPISGHTALYWYRQSLGQGLEFLIYFQGNSAPDKSGLPSDRFSAERTGGSVSTLTIQRTQQEDSAVYLCASSKGSSPGNEQFFGPGTRLTVL.

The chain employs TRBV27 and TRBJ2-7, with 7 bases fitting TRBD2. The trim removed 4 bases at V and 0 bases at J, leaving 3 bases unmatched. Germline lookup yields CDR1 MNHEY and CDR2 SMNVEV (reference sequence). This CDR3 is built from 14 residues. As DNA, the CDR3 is TGTGCCAGCAGTTGGGACTACAACTCCTACGAGCAGTACTTC. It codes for CASSWDYNSYEQYF.

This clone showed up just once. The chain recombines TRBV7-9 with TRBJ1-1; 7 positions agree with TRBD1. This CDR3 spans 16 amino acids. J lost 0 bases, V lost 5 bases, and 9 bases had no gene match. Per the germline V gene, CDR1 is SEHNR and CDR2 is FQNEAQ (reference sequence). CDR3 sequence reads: CASSLLGQSMNTEAFF. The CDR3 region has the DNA TGTGCCAGCAGCCTCTTGGGACAGAGTATGAACACTGAAGCTTTCTTT.

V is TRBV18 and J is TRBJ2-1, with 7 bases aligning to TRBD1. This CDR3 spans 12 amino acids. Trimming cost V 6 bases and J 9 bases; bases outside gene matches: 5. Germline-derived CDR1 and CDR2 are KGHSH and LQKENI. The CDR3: CASSPDRAEQFF. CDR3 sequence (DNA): TGTGCCAGCTCGCCCGACAGGGCTGAGCAGTTCTTC.

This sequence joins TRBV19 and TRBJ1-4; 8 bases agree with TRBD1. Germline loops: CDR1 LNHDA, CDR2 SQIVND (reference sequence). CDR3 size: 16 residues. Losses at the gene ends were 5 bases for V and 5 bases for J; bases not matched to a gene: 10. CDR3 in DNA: TGTGCCAGTAGTGAAGCCGGGACAGGACTGAATGAAAAACTGTTTTTT. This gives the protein CASSEAGTGLNEKLFF.

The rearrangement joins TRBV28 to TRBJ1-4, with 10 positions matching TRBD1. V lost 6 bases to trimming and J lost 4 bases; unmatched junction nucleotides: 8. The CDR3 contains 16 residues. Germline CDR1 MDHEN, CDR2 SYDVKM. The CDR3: CASSSTGTGVNEKLFF. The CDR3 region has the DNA TGTGCCAGCAGCAGCACCGGGACAGGGGTTAATGAAAAACTGTTTTTT.

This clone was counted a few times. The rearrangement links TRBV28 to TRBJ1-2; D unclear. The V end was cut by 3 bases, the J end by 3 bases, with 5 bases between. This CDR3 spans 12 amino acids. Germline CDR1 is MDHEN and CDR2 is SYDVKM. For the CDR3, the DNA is TGTGCCAGCAGTTTGAGGGACTATGGCTACACCTTC. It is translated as CASSLRDYGYTF.

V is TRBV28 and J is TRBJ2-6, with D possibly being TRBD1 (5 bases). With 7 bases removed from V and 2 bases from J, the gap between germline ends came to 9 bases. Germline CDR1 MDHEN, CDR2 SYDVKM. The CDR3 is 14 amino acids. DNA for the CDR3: TGTGCCAGCACCTCGACAGCTGGGGCCAACGTCCTGACTTTC. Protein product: CASTSTAGANVLTF.

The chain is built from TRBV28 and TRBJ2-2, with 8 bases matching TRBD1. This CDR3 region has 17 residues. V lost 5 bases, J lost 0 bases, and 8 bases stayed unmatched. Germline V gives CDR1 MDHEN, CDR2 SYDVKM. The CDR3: CASSPPRGQANTGELFF. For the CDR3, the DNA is TGTGCCAGCAGTCCCCCCAGGGGACAGGCGAACACCGGGGAGCTGTTTTTT.

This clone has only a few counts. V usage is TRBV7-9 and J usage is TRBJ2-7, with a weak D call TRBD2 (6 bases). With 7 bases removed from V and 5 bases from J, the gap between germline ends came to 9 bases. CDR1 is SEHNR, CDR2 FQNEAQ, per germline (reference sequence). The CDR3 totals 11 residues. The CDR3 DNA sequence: TGTGCCAGCAATCGGGGGAACGAGCAGTACTTC. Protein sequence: CASNRGNEQYF.

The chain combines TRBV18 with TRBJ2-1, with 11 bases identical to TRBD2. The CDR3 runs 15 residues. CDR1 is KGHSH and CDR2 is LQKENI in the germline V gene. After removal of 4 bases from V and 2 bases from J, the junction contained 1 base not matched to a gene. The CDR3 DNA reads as TGTGCCAGCTCACAGACTAGCGGGACCTACAATGAGCAGTTCTTC. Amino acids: CASSQTSGTYNEQFF.

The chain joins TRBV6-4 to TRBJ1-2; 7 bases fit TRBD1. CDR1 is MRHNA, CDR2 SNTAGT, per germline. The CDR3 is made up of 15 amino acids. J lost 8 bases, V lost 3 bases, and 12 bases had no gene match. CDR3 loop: CASSDYPGTAIGYTF. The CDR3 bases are TGTGCCAGCAGTGATTACCCCGGGACAGCAATAGGCTACACCTTC.

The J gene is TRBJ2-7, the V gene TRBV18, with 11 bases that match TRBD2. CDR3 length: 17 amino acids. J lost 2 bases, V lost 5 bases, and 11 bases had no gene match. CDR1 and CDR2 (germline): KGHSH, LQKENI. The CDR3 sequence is CASSSGLGTSGPYEQYF. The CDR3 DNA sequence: TGTGCCAGCTCATCCGGCCTGGGGACTAGCGGACCCTACGAGCAGTACTTC.

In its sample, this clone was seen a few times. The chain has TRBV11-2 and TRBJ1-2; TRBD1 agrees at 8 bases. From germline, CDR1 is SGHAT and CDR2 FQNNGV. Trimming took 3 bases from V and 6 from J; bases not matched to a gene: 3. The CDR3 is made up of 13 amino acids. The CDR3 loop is CASSFRGLDGYTF. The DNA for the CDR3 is TGTGCCAGCAGCTTCAGGGGGCTGGATGGCTACACCTTC.

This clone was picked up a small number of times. The CDR3 DNA follows: TGCGCCAGCAGCAGTACAGGCATCTATGGCTACACCTTC. Encoded protein: CASSSTGIYGYTF. The V and J genes are TRBV5-1 and TRBJ1-2, with a tentative D call TRBD1 (5 bases). V lost 4 bases, J lost 4 bases, and 11 bases lay in between. There are 13 residues in the CDR3. Germline lookup yields CDR1 SGHRS and CDR2 YFSETQ.

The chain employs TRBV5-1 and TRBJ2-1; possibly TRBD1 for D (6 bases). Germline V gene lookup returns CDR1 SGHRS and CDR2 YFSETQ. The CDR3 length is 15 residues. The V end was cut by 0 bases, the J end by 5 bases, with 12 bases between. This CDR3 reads CASSLVGQIDNEQFF. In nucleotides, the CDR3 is TGCGCCAGCAGCTTGGTCGGACAGATCGACAATGAGCAGTTCTTC.

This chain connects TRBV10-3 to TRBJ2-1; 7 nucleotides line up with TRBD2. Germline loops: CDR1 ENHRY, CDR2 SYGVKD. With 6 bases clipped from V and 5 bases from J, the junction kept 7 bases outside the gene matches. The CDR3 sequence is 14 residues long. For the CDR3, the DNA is TGTGCCATCAGCCTAGCGGCTCTGGACAATGAGCAGTTCTTC. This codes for CAISLAALDNEQFF.

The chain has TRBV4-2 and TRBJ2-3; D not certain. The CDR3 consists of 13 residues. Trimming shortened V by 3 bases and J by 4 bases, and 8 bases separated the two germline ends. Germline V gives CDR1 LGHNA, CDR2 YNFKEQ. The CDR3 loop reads CASSQATADTQYF. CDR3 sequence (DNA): TGTGCCAGCAGCCAGGCGACTGCAGATACGCAGTATTTT.

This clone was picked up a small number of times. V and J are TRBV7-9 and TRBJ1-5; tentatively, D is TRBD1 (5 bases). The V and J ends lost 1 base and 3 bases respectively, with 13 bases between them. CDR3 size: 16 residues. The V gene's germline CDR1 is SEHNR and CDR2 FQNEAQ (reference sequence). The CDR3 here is CASSLGGTGDNQPQHF. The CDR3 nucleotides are TGTGCCAGCAGCTTAGGGGGCACGGGGGACAATCAGCCCCAGCATTTT.

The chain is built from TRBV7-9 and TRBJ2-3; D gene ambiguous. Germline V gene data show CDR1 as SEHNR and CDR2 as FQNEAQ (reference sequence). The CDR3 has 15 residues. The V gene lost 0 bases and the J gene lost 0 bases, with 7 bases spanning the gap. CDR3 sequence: CASSLALISTDTQYF. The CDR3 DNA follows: TGTGCCAGCAGCTTAGCGCTAATCAGCACAGATACGCAGTATTTT.

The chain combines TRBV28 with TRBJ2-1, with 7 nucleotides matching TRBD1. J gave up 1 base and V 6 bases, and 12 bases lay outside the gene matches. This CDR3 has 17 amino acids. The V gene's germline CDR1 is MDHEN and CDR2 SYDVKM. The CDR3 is CASRLPRQGKSYNEQFF. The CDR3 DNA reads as TGTGCCAGCAGACTCCCCCGACAGGGCAAATCCTACAATGAGCAGTTCTTC.

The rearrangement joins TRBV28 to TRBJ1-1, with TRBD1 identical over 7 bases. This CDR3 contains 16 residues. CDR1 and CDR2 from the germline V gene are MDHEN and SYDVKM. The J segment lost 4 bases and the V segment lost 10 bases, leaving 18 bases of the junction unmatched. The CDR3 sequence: CATIINRQGWFTEAFF. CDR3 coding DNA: TGTGCCACCATAATTAACCGACAGGGCTGGTTCACTGAAGCTTTCTTT.